The rows below give T cell receptor beta chains drawn from one sample of a study of shared clonotypes between healthy human individuals. Method: immunoSEQ multiplex PCR; TCRdb's copy keeps in-frame clones and lacks some. The sample carries around 530,000 clones, around 77% recorded once. The material sequenced was PBMCs. These receptors originate from a middle-aged woman in good health. Some clones in this sample may be carry-over from other donors' samples. Both conserved end residues are part of each CDR3. The D gene is left open where the match is weak. Clone size is not always given. Where it is, it says once, few, many or a class for expanded clones.

-	-	TRBV5-1	TRBJ2-1	14	TGCGCCAGCAGCTTGTGGCAGGGGGGCAATGAGCAGTTCTTC	CASSLWQGGNEQFF
TRBD2	-	TRBV7-8	TRBJ2-1	17	TGTGCCAGCAGCCTCCGTAGCGGGAGGGCCCTACACAATGAGCAGTTCTTC	CASSLRSGRALHNEQFF
-	-	TRBV4-1	TRBJ1-4	16	TGCGCCAGCAGCCAAGTCGTGGGGGGGCGCCGTGAAAAACTGTTTTTT	CASSQVVGGRREKLFF
TRBD1	-	TRBV18	TRBJ2-7	14	TGTGCCAGCTCACAATCGACAGGGGGTGACGAGCAGTACTTC	CASSQSTGGDEQYF
-	-	TRBV7-8	TRBJ2-7	13	TGTGCCAGCAGCTTAGTAACTGGGAACGAGCAGTACTTC	CASSLVTGNEQYF
-	-	TRBV7-2	TRBJ1-4	14	TGTGCCAGCAGCCTCTGGGGAGCCGCTGAAAAACTGTTTTTT	CASSLWGAAEKLFF
-	few	TRBV7-2	TRBJ2-1	12	TGTGCCAGCAGCTTAGAAGGGGGTGCGGAGTTCTTC	CASSLEGGAEFF
-	many	TRBV29-1	TRBJ1-1	13	TGCAGCGTTGACGCAGCCGGGAACACTGAAGCTTTCTTT	CSVDAAGNTEAFF
-	few	TRBV28	TRBJ1-4	14	TGTGCCAGCAGGCCAGGGGATTTGGCTGAAAAACTGTTTTTT	CASRPGDLAEKLFF
-	-	TRBV7-6	TRBJ1-3	14	TGTGCCAGCAGCCAAGGGTTGGCGGGAAACACCATATATTTT	CASSQGLAGNTIYF
-	-	TRBV27	TRBJ2-7	14	TGTGCCAGCAGTTTAGCGGGACTCTCCTACGAGCAGTACTTC	CASSLAGLSYEQYF
-	-	TRBV11-2	TRBJ1-2	12	TGTGCCAGCAGCTTAGAGGGCGATGGCTACACCTTC	CASSLEGDGYTF
-	many	TRBV6-1	TRBJ2-7	15	TGTGCCAGCAGTGAAGGAGCCGAGGTATCCTACGAGCAGTACTTC	CASSEGAEVSYEQYF
TRBD1	-	TRBV2	TRBJ2-4	16	TGTGCCAGCAGAAGAGGGACAGCTCGAGCCAAAAACATTCAGTACTTC	CASRRGTARAKNIQYF
TRBD1	few	TRBV5-1	TRBJ1-1	15	TGCGCCAGCAGAGAGACGACAGGGAAGAACACTGAAGCTTTCTTT	CASRETTGKNTEAFF
-	once	TRBV13	TRBJ1-2	16	TGTGCCAGCAGTCGATTTGGGGGCCCAAGGAGGGGTGGCTACACCTTC	CASSRFGGPRRGGYTF
-	-	TRBV18	TRBJ1-1	13	TGTGCCAGCTCACGAGTCGGCAACACTGAAGCTTTCTTT	CASSRVGNTEAFF
-	-	TRBV5-1	TRBJ2-5	11	TGCGCCAGCAGCTTGCTGGAGACCCAGTACTTC	CASSLLETQYF
-	-	TRBV30	TRBJ1-2	13	TGTGCCTGGAGGGAGGACGGGAACTATGGCTACACCTTC	CAWREDGNYGYTF
-	-	TRBV10-3	TRBJ2-7	12	TGTGCCATCAGTGTTTGGGGGAACGAGCAGTACTTC	CAISVWGNEQYF
TRBD2	-	TRBV5-4	TRBJ2-5	16	TGTGCCAGCAGCTCCGGACTAGCGGGAGTTGGAGAGACCCAGTACTTC	CASSSGLAGVGETQYF
-	-	TRBV5-4	TRBJ1-1	14	TGTGCCAGCAGCTTGGGGGGGTCGAACACTGAAGCTTTCTTT	CASSLGGSNTEAFF
TRBD1	few	TRBV27	TRBJ1-4	13	TGTGCCAGCGCTACAGGGGGCGATGAAAAACTGTTTTTT	CASATGGDEKLFF
TRBD1	-	TRBV5-4	TRBJ2-7	15	TGTGCCAGCAGCTCTGGGACAGGGCATTACGGGGAGCAGTACTTC	CASSSGTGHYGEQYF
TRBD2	-	TRBV5-1	TRBJ2-5	15	TGCGCCAGCAGCATTCAGTCGGGGGGCCAAGAGACCCAGTACTTC	CASSIQSGGQETQYF
-	once	TRBV2	TRBJ1-2	14	TGTGCCAGCGGTGCGGCATTACGGGACTATGGCTACACCTTC	CASGAALRDYGYTF
TRBD2	-	TRBV5-1	TRBJ2-7	14	TGCGCCAGCAAGATCGCGGGGGGCAGGAGGGAGCAGTACTTC	CASKIAGGRREQYF
-	-	TRBV5-1	TRBJ2-1	14	TGCGCCAGCAGCTCCCTGGAGGCTTTCAATGAGCAGTTCTTC	CASSSLEAFNEQFF
-	-	TRBV7-9	TRBJ2-7	14	TGTGCCAGCAGCTTAGGGGGACTCTCCTACGAGCAGTACTTC	CASSLGGLSYEQYF
-	-	TRBV5-1	TRBJ2-3	16	TGCGCCAGCAGCTTGGAGGGGCGGGGAAGCACAGATACGCAGTATTTT	CASSLEGRGSTDTQYF
TRBD2	few	TRBV28	TRBJ2-7	15	TGTGCCAGCAGTCACAGCCTAGCGGGAGGGGAGGAGCAGTACTTC	CASSHSLAGGEEQYF
TRBD1	-	TRBV30	TRBJ2-1	15	TGTGCCTGGAGTCTGGACAGGGTCATTCGGCGTGAGCAGTTCTTC	CAWSLDRVIRREQFF
-	-	TRBV11-2	TRBJ2-1	14	TGTGCCAGCAGCTTGGACTACCGTTACAATGAGCAGTTCTTC	CASSLDYRYNEQFF
-	few	TRBV30	TRBJ1-1	14	TGTGCCTGGAGTGTACCCTGGAGGGAAACTGAAGCTTTCTTT	CAWSVPWRETEAFF
-	once	TRBV28	TRBJ1-5	14	TGTGCCAGCAGTTTAACTGTTAGCAATCAGCCCCAGCATTTT	CASSLTVSNQPQHF
-	-	TRBV2	TRBJ2-1	16	TGTGCCAGCAGTGAAGGTCTCGGGAACTCCTACAATGAGCAGTTCTTC	CASSEGLGNSYNEQFF
TRBD2	-	TRBV29-1	TRBJ2-3	15	TGCAGCGTTGGCCCTAGCGGGAGCCCCTCCGATACGCAGTATTTT	CSVGPSGSPSDTQYF
TRBD1	few	TRBV5-4	TRBJ2-5	14	TGTGCCAGCAGCGTGGGACAGGCGGAGCAGACCCAGTACTTC	CASSVGQAEQTQYF
TRBD1	-	TRBV6-5	TRBJ1-2	15	TGTGCCAGCAGTCGCACAGGGGCTGCCAACTATGGCTACACCTTC	CASSRTGAANYGYTF
-	-	TRBV6-1	TRBJ1-2	15	TGTGCCAGCAGTGAATGGGCCAGGGGCAACTATGGCTACACCTTC	CASSEWARGNYGYTF
TRBD2	once	TRBV7-9	TRBJ2-1	17	TGTGCCAGCAGCTTTATTGGACGGGAGGGCATATGGAATGAGCAGTTCTTC	CASSFIGREGIWNEQFF
-	-	TRBV9	TRBJ1-2	15	TGTGCCAGCAGCGTAGCTCCTGGGGGGGCGACTGGCTACACCTTC	CASSVAPGGATGYTF
TRBD1	-	TRBV28	TRBJ1-2	15	TGTGCCAGCAGTAGAGCCGGGACAGCTCACTATGGCTACACCTTC	CASSRAGTAHYGYTF
-	-	TRBV27	TRBJ2-7	13	TGTGCCACAGGGATTGGGGGGTCTATCGAGCAGTACTTC	CATGIGGSIEQYF
TRBD2	-	TRBV5-4	TRBJ2-1	15	TGTGCCAGCAGCTCTCCCGGAACAAGCGGGAGTCGGCAGTTCTTC	CASSSPGTSGSRQFF
-	-	TRBV6-6	TRBJ1-3	14	TGTGCCAGCAGTTACTCGACGGGGGGAAACACCATATATTTT	CASSYSTGGNTIYF
-	many	TRBV6-1	TRBJ2-7	18	TGTGCCAGCAGTGAATCTCCCGCTGTGGCGGGGGCCCGATACGAGCAGTACTTC	CASSESPAVAGARYEQYF
-	once	TRBV27	TRBJ1-1	13	TGTGCCAGCAGTTACAGGGCCCTCACTGAAGCTTTCTTT	CASSYRALTEAFF
-	-	TRBV7-9	TRBJ2-1	14	TGTGCCAGCAGAAACCGGGCCTGGGAGAATGAGCAGTTCTTC	CASRNRAWENEQFF
-	-	TRBV27	TRBJ2-1	14	TGTGCCAGCAGTTTATATAGGGGTAACCATGAGCAGTTCTTC	CASSLYRGNHEQFF
-	-	TRBV7-7	TRBJ2-4	16	TGTGCCAGCAGTTCGGCCGGTTCCGTCGCCAAAAACATTCAGTACTTC	CASSSAGSVAKNIQYF
-	-	TRBV28	TRBJ1-1	14	TGTGCCAGCAGTACGGGCCTAGGGAACACTGAAGCTTTCTTT	CASSTGLGNTEAFF
-	few	TRBV4-3	TRBJ2-1	16	TGCGCCAGCAGCCAAGACGGTACAGGGAACAACAATGAGCAGTTCTTC	CASSQDGTGNNNEQFF
TRBD1	-	TRBV10-2	TRBJ2-2	15	TGCGCCAGCAGTGAAGGGACAGGAAACACCGGGGAGCTGTTTTTT	CASSEGTGNTGELFF
-	-	TRBV14	TRBJ2-1	15	TGTGCCAGCAGCCAAGACAGGGTGTTAGGGAATGAGCAGTTCTTC	CASSQDRVLGNEQFF
TRBD1	few	TRBV9	TRBJ2-5	15	TGTGCCAGCAGCCCAGTAGGGACAGGGGTCGAGACCCAGTACTTC	CASSPVGTGVETQYF
TRBD2	-	TRBV27	TRBJ2-7	15	TGTGCCAGCAGTTTAGGCCTAGCGGGAGACTACGAGCAGTACTTC	CASSLGLAGDYEQYF